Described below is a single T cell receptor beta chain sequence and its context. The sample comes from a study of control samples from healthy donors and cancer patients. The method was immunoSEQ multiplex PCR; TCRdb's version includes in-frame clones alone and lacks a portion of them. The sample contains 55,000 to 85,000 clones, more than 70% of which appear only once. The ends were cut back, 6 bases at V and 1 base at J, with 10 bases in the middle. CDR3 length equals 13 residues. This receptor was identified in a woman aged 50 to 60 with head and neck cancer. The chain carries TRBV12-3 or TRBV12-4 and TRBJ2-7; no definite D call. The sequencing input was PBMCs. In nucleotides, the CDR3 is TGTGCCAGCAGGCCGCCCGATTCCTACGAGCAGTACTTC. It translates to CASRPPDSYEQYF.